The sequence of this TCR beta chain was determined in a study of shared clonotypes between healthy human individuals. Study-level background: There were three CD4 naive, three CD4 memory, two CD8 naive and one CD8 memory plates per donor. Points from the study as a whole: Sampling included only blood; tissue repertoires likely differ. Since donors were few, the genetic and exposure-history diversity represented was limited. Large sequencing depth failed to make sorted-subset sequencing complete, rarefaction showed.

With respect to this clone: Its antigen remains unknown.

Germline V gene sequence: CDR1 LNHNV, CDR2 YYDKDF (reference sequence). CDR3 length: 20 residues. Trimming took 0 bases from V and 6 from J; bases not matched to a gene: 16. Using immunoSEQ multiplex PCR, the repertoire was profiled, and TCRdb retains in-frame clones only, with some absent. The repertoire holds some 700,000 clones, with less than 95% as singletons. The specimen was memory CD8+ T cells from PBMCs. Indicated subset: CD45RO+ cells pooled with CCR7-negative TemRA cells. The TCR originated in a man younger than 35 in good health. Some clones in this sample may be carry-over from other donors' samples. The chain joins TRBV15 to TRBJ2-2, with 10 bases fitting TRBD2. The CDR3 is CATSRDSLLAGVREAGELFF. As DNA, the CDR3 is TGTGCCACCAGCAGAGATTCCCTTCTAGCGGGAGTTCGGGAGGCCGGGGAGCTGTTTTTT.